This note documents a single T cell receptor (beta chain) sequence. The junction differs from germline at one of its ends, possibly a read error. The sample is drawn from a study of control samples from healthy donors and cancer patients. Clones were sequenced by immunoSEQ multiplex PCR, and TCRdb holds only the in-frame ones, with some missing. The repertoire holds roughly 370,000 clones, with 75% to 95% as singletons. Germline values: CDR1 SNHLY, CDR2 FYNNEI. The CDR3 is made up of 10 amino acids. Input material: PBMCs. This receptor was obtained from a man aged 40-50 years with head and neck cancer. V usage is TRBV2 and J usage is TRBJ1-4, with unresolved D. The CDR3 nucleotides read TGTGCCAGCAGTGGACCGCTGGTGATTTTT. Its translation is CASSGPLVIF.